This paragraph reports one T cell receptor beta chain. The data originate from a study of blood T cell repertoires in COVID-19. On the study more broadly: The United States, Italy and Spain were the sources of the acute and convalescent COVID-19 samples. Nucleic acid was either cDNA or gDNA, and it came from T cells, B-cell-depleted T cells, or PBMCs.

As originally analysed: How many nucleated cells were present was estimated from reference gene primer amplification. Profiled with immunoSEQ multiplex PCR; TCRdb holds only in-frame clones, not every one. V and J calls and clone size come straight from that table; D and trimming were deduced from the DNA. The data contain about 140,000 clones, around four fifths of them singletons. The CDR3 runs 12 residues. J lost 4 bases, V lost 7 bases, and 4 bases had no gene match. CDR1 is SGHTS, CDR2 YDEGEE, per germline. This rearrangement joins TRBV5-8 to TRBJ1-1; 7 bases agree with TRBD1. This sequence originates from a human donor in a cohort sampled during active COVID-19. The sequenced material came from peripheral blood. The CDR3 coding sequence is TGTGCCAGCGGGGCAGGGGGCACTGAAGCTTTCTTT. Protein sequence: CASGAGGTEAFF.